The 5 T cell receptor beta chains below were found in one sample sequenced in a study of shared clonotypes between healthy human individuals. Sequencing was performed with immunoSEQ multiplex PCR; in TCRdb, only in-frame clones are kept and a portion is missing. Of just over 2,000,000 clones in the sample, about 95% were seen once. Input material: naive CD4+ T cells sorted from blood. Subset described: CD45RA+ positively selected. These receptors all stem from a man aged 18 to 30 in good health.

The chain carries TRBV30 and TRBJ1-5; 8 nucleotides align to TRBD1. This CDR3 has 14 amino acids. Germline V lookup: CDR1 GTSNPN, CDR2 SVGIG (reference sequence). Trimming cost V 2 bases and J 6 bases; bases outside gene matches: 6. The CDR3 loop reads CAWSSTGGSQPQHF. The CDR3 nucleotides read TGTGCCTGGAGTAGTACAGGGGGTAGTCAGCCCCAGCATTTT.

This clone was observed a single time. V is TRBV7-9 and J is TRBJ1-1, with D unclear. The CDR3 spans 14 residues. From germline, CDR1 is SEHNR and CDR2 FQNEAQ (reference sequence). Trimming took off 0 bases at V and 1 base at J, with 6 bases between the two ends. The CDR3 nucleotides are TGTGCCAGCAGCTTAGCCCCGTCGAACACTGAAGCTTTCTTT. This codes for CASSLAPSNTEAFF.

J is TRBJ1-6 and V is TRBV9; no definite D call. Germline V CDR1 and CDR2: SGDLS, YYNGEE. Trimming cost V 0 bases and J 5 bases, with 6 bases left between them. The CDR3 spans 14 residues. The CDR3 loop reads CASSVGAHNSPLHF. As DNA, the CDR3 is TGTGCCAGCAGCGTAGGGGCCCATAATTCACCCCTCCACTTT.

Note on this clone: Other nucleotide sequences from this sample produce the same CDR3. This chain connects TRBV28 to TRBJ2-1; possibly TRBD2 for D (6 bases). The germline gives CDR1 MDHEN, CDR2 SYDVKM. The CDR3 extends over 12 amino acids. Trimming took 4 bases from V and 9 from J, leaving 10 bases between them. The chain's CDR3 is CASSSSVGEQFF. DNA for the CDR3: TGTGCCAGCAGTTCTAGCGTCGGTGAGCAGTTCTTC.

In this sample, this clone turned up once. The chain uses TRBV25-1 and TRBJ2-7; 13 nucleotides align to TRBD2. V dropped 4 bases and J dropped 4; count of bases not matched to a gene: 4. Germline V gives CDR1 MGHDK, CDR2 SYGVNS. The CDR3 extends over 15 amino acids. Here the CDR3 reads CASSAGTSGKYEQYF. CDR3 bases: TGTGCCAGCAGTGCCGGGACTAGCGGGAAATACGAGCAGTACTTC.